The T cell receptor beta chain described here comes from a study of cytomegalovirus exposure and HLA in healthy donors. The study, taken as a whole, reports: Among immune exposure information, only CMV serostatus was available.

In the case of this clone: Its antigen is unknown.

Per the germline V gene, CDR1 is SGHNT and CDR2 is YYREEE (reference sequence). This CDR3 region has 14 residues. J gave up 3 bases and V 0 bases, and 1 base lay outside the gene matches. PCR employed 60 Vbeta and 13 Jbeta primers. The data were produced by immunoSEQ multiplex PCR, yet TCRdb's version contains in-frame clones alone and is incomplete. Found here are some 130,000 clones, around 79% of them singletons; the top ten hold more than 3%. Sequenced: PBMCs. The TCR originated in a female donor in good health and CMV-seronegative. V is TRBV5-4 and J is TRBJ2-7, with TRBD1 matching over 9 bases. The CDR3 nucleotides read TGTGCCAGCAGCTTGGGGACAGGGGTCTACGAGCAGTACTTC. It translates to CASSLGTGVYEQYF.